The TCR beta chain under discussion was sequenced for a study of tumor-infiltrating lymphocytes in primary liver carcinoma. Reverse transcription of about 500 ng total RNA with a constant-region primer produced TCR beta cDNA. Slightly modified ARM-PCR with three nested multiplex PCR rounds yielded TCR beta libraries. Primers for the first two PCR rounds were TRBV1-TRBV30 forward primers and a C-beta reverse primer (approximately 10 cycles per round). TCRdb reprocessed the multiplex PCR reads with MiXCR, giving one entry per CDR3 protein. The sample has 100,000 to 120,000 distinct CDR3 sequences; roughly 85% are singletons. With 2 bases removed from V and 0 bases from J, the gap between germline ends came to 13 bases. The CDR3 spans 16 residues. Germline V gene data show CDR1 as MDHEN and CDR2 as SYDVKM. Notes on this clonotype: Its cognate antigen is unknown.

The study co-extracted DNA and RNA from roughly 20-30 mg of unsorted bulk tissue. All tumor samples contained more than 75% viable tumor cells. Study findings and constraints: No more than about 8-24% of top clones could be seen in all five tumor regions.

The sequenced material came from liver tumor tissue from sampling region 3. The subset is: tumor region T3, left-lateral pole. The chain recombines TRBV28 with TRBJ1-2, with unresolved D. The clonotype originates from a middle-aged man with primary liver carcinoma and hepatitis B virus infection. The CDR3 DNA follows: TGTGCCAGCAGTTTAATCGTGAGGGCCGCTAACTATGGCTACACCTTC. This gives the protein CASSLIVRAANYGYTF.